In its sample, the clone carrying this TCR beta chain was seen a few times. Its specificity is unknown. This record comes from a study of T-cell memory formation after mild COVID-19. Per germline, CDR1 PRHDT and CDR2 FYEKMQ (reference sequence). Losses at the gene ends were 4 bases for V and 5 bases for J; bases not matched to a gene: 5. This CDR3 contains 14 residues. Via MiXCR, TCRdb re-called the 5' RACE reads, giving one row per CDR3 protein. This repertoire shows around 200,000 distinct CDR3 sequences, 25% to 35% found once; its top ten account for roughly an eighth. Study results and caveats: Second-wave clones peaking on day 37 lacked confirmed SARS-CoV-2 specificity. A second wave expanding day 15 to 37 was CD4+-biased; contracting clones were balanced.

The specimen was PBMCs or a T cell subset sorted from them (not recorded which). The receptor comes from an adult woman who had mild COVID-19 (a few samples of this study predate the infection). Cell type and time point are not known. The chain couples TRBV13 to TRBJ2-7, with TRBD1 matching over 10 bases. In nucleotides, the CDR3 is TGTGCCAGCAGCTCCGGGACAGGGGTCCACGAGCAGTACTTC. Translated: CASSSGTGVHEQYF.